The 5 T cell receptor beta chains below come from one sample, sequenced in a study of regulatory T cells in long-lasting Graves disease (dated by TCRdb to the early 2020s). Library preparation used multiplex PCR. The run used an Illumina HiSeq 4000. CDR3 regions were amplified by Arm-PCR with iRepertoire HTBI primers to construct TCR beta libraries. TCRdb reprocessing: public reads trimmed at Q25 with fastp, clones called with MiXCR, in-frame beta chains kept. Identical CDR3 proteins give one entry, which carries the most common genes and DNA. The sample table records hundreds of thousands of distinct CDR3 sequences; about 15% of these occur just once. Jointly, the top ten make up about 18% of the sample. Read against the paper, the sample's time point label means: newly diagnosed GD, antithyroid drugs for less than 3 months. For both TCR sequencing and RNA sequencing, RNA was extracted from PBMCs using TRIzol.

These same records also appear under a second study, on T cells in Graves' hyperthyroidism and ophthalmopathy.

The sample here was peripheral blood mononuclear cells (PBMCs), taken at new diagnosis, from a patient treated with antithyroid drugs. These receptors were taken from a woman aged 25 to 45 with Graves disease. Donor details come from another sample of the same person, matched by shared clones.

In its sample, this clonotype was seen many times. The CDR3 DNA sequence: TGTGCCAGCGTGGCAGACTCTAACTATGGCTACACCTTC. Amino acids: CASVADSNYGYTF. This chain links TRBV6-1 with TRBJ1-2; D is uncertain. In germline, CDR1 is MNHNS, CDR2 SASEGT. The CDR3 has 13 residues. Trimming removed 8 bases at V and 0 bases at J, with 10 bases between.

This clonotype was found many times. The J gene is TRBJ1-1, the V gene TRBV20-1, with 10 bases matching TRBD1. The CDR3 is made up of 13 amino acids. V shed 5 bases, J shed 6 bases, and the junction held 6 bases outside the gene matches. The V gene's germline CDR1 is DFQATT and CDR2 SNEGSKA (reference sequence). In DNA, the CDR3 is TGCAGTGCTGGACAGGGGGGTCTCGCTGAAGCTTTCTTT. It codes for CSAGQGGLAEAFF.

The CDR3, as DNA: TGTGCCAGCAGCCGTGGCCCCGAGCAGTACTTC. This gives the protein CASSRGPEQYF. The chain joins TRBV3-1 to TRBJ2-7; D gene uncertain. The CDR3 has 11 residues. Looked up from germline, CDR1 is LGHDT and CDR2 is YNNKEL (reference sequence). Trimming shortened V by 4 bases and J by 6 bases, and 7 bases separated the two germline ends.

About this clonotype: Given a much more abundant clone one base away, this may be a read error. V and J are TRBV28 and TRBJ2-3; D is undetermined. The J call may be incorrect, as the DNA end agrees better with TRBJ1-5. This CDR3 spans 14 amino acids. Looked up from germline, CDR1 is MDHEN and CDR2 is SYDVKM. This CDR3 is CASSFGQSTDTQHF. The CDR3 nucleotides are TGTGCCAGCAGTTTTGGGCAGTCCACAGATACGCAGCATTTT.

A few counts support this clonotype. The chain has TRBV5-8 and TRBJ1-2, with 10 bases identical to TRBD1. The length of the CDR3 is 14 residues. With 4 bases clipped from V and 6 bases from J, the junction kept 6 bases outside the gene matches. The germline gives CDR1 SGHTS, CDR2 YDEGEE. The CDR3 bases are TGTGCCAGCAGCGCAGACAGGGGGCTCAATGGCTACACCTTC. Translation gives CASSADRGLNGYTF. The full variable domain, completed using reference TRBV5-8 and TRBJ1-2, is EAGVTQSPTHLIKTRGQQATLRCSPISGHTSVYWYQQALGLGLQFLLWYDEGEERNRGNFPPRFSGRQFPNYSSELNVNALELEDSALYLCASSADRGLNGYTFGSGTRLTVV.